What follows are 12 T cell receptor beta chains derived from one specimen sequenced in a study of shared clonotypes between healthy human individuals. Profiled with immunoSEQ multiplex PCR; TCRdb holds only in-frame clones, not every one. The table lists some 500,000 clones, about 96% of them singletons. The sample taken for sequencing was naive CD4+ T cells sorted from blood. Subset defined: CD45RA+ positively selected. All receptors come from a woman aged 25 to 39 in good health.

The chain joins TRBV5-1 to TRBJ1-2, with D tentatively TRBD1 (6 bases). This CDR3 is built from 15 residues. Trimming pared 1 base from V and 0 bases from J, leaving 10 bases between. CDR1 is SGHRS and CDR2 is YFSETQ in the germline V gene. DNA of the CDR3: TGCGCCAGCAGCTTGACTTGGGACACTAACTATGGCTACACCTTC. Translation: CASSLTWDTNYGYTF. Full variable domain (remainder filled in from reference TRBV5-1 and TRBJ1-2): KAGVTQTPRYLIKTRGQQVTLSCSPISGHRSVSWYQQTPGQGLQFLFEYFSETQRNKGNFPGRFSGRQFSNSRSEMNVSTLELGDSALYLCASSLTWDTNYGYTFGSGTRLTVV.

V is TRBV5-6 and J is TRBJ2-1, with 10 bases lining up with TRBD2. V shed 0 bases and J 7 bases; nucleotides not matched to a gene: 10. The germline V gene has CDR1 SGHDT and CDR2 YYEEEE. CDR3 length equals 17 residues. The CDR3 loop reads CASSLEGWASGRNEQFF. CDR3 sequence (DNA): TGTGCCAGCAGCTTGGAGGGATGGGCTAGCGGGAGAAATGAGCAGTTCTTC.

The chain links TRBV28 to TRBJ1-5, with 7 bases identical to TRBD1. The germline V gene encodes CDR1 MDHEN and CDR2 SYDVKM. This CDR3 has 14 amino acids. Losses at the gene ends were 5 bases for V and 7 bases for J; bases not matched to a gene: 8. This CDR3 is CASSLTRGNQPQHF. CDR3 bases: TGTGCCAGCAGTCTTACCAGGGGGAACCAGCCCCAGCATTTT.

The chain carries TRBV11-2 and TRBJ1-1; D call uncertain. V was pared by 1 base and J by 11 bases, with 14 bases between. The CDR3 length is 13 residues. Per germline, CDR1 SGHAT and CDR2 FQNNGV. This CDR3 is CASSLADLKGAFF. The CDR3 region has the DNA TGTGCCAGCAGCTTAGCCGACTTAAAAGGCGCTTTCTTT.

The CDR3 here is CASSFPGAGNTIYF. The CDR3, as DNA: TGTGCCAGCAGTTTCCCAGGGGCTGGAAACACCATATATTTT. The V and J genes are TRBV28 and TRBJ1-3; D is perhaps TRBD1 (6 bases). Germline V gives CDR1 MDHEN, CDR2 SYDVKM. V was clipped by 3 bases and J by 2 bases, with 8 bases between them. The CDR3 contains 14 residues.

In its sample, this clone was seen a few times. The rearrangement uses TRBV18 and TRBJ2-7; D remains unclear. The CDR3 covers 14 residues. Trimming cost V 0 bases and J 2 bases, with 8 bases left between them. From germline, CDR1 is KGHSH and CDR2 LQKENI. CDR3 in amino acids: CASSPPGGPYEQYF. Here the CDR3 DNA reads TGTGCCAGCTCACCACCCGGCGGCCCCTACGAGCAGTACTTC.

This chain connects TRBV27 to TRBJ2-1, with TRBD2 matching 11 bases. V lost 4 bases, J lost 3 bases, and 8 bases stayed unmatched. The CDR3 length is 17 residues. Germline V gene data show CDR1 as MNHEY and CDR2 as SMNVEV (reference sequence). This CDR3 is CASSSLPLAGGYNEQFF. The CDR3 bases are TGTGCCAGCAGTTCCCTTCCCCTAGCGGGAGGCTACAATGAGCAGTTCTTC.

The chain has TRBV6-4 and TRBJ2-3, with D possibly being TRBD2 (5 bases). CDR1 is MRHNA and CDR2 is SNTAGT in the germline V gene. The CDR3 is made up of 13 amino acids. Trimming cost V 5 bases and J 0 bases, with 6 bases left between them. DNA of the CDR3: TGTGCCAGCAGTAGGACTAGCACAGATACGCAGTATTTT. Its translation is CASSRTSTDTQYF.

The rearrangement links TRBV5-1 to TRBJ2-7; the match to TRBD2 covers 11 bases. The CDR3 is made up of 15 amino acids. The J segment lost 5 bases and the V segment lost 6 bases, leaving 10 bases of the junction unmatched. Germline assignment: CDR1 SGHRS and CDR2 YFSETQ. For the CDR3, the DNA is TGCGCCAGCACCCGACTAGCGGGAAACCTTAACGAGCAGTACTTC. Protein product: CASTRLAGNLNEQYF. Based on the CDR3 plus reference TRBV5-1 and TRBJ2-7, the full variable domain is KAGVTQTPRYLIKTRGQQVTLSCSPISGHRSVSWYQQTPGQGLQFLFEYFSETQRNKGNFPGRFSGRQFSNSRSEMNVSTLELGDSALYLCASTRLAGNLNEQYFGPGTRLTVT.

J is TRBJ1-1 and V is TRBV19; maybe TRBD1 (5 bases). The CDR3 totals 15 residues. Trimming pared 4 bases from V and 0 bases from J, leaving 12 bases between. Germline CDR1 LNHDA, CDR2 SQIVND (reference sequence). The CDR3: CASSTLVGVNTEAFF. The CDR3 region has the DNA TGTGCCAGTAGTACCCTCGTAGGGGTGAACACTGAAGCTTTCTTT.

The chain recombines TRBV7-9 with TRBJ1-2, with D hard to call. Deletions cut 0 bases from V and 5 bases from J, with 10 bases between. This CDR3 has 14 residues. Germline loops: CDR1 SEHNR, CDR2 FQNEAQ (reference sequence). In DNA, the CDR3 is TGTGCCAGCAGCTTAGCTAGCGGGAGATATGGCTACACCTTC. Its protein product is CASSLASGRYGYTF.

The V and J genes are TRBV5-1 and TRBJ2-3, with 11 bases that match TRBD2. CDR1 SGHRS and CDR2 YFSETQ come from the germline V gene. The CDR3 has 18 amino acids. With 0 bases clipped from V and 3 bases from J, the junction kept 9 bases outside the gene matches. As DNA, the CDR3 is TGCGCCAGCAGCTTGGCCCGGGCACTAGCGGGAGTTACAGATACGCAGTATTTT. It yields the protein CASSLARALAGVTDTQYF.